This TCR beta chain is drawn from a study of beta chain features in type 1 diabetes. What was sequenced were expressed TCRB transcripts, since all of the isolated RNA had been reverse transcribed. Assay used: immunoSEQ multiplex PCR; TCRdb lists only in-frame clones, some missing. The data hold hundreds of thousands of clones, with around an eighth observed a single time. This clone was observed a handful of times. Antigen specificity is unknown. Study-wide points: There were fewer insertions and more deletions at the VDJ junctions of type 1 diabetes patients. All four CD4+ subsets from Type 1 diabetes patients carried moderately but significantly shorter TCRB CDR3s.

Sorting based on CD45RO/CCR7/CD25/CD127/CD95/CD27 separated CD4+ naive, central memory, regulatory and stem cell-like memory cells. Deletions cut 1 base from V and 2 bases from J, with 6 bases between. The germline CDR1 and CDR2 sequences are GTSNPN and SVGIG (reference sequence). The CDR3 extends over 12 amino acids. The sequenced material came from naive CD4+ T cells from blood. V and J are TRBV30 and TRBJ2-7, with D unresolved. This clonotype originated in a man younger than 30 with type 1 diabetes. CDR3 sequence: CAWSESPYEQYF. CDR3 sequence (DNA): TGTGCCTGGAGTGAAAGCCCCTACGAGCAGTACTTC.